This record looks at one TCR beta chain sequence and its context. Its antigen is unidentified. The treatment is: approximately 11-day PBMC culture with coronavirus spike peptide pools or control peptides (ViraFEST assay). With the Oncomine TCR Beta short-read assay, DNA from cultured CD4+ T cells was sequenced. MiXCR, applied by TCRdb to the PCR reads, yields one record per CDR3 protein. The sample yields under 20,000 distinct CDR3 sequences, 60% to 85% seen once. Trimming removed 4 bases at V and 0 bases at J, with 6 bases between. The CDR3 totals 14 residues. Germline assignment: CDR1 KGHDR and CDR2 SFDVKD. The data belong to a study of vaccination and CD4 T cells after COVID-19. Background on the study: Typically, post-vaccine samples were obtained a median about 70 days after dose two, within a range of 14 to 241.

This sequence was found in a human donor who received a COVID-19 vaccine. This chain links TRBV24-1 with TRBJ1-5; D call uncertain. The material sequenced was CD4+ T cells from blood, cultured in vitro, taken after SARS-CoV-2 vaccination. The chain's CDR3 is CATSEAYSNQPQHF. The DNA for the CDR3 is TGTGCCACCAGTGAAGCTTATAGCAATCAGCCCCAGCATTTT.